The rows below give T cell receptor beta chains drawn from one sample of a study of tumor-infiltrating lymphocytes in primary liver carcinoma. TCRdb processed the multiplex PCR reads anew with MiXCR; each CDR3 protein has one entry. There are about 78,000 distinct CDR3 sequences in the sample; about two thirds occur only once, and 12% to 15% lies in the top ten. The sample taken for sequencing was liver tumor tissue from sampling region 4. These receptors were collected from a woman aged 60-70 years with primary liver carcinoma and hepatitis B virus infection. Both conserved end residues are part of each CDR3. D genes are given only for firm matches. Where a row states a size, it is once, few, many or the class of an expanded clone; other rows omit it.

TGTGCCAGCAGGGAATCAGTTCGGGCCAAGGGCTACACCTTC	CASRESVRAKGYTF	NA	TRBV6-5	many	TRBJ1-2
TGCACCATCAGCTATACCCAAGAGATCCAGTACTTC	CTISYTQEIQYF	NA	TRBV11-2	NA	TRBJ2-5
TGTGCCAGCAGCGATACGACAGTGGACAATGAGCAGTTCTTC	CASSDTTVDNEQFF	NA	TRBV7-9	many	TRBJ2-1
TGTGTCAGCAGTTTACTCGGGACACCATCCTACGAGCAGTACTTC	CVSSLLGTPSYEQYF	NA	TRBV11-3	once	TRBJ2-7
TGCGCCAGCAGTCCGGGACAGGGGATCTCTGGGGTCAACGTCCTGACTTTC	CASSPGQGISGVNVLTF	TRBD1	TRBV12-3/TRBV12-4	NA	TRBJ2-6
TGCGCCAGCAGTCGGTCCACTGAAGTTTTCTTT	CASSRSTEVFF	NA	TRBV10-2	NA	TRBJ1-1
TGTGCCAGCAGCTCCACACCGGGACAGGGGACTTCCTACGAGCAGTACTTC	CASSSTPGQGTSYEQYF	TRBD1	TRBV6-6	NA	TRBJ2-7
TGTGCCAGCAGCGCGCCCACAGGGAGACCTCGGGGAAACACCATATATTTT	CASSAPTGRPRGNTIYF	NA	TRBV12-3/TRBV12-4	NA	TRBJ1-3
TGCGCCAGCAACCCGACTAACGGGAGTATTGCCAAAAACATTCAGTACTTC	CASNPTNGSIAKNIQYF	NA	TRBV5-1	NA	TRBJ2-4
TGCGCCAGCGGCTCGGAGGGGGAACCTTACAATGAGCAGTTCTTC	CASGSEGEPYNEQFF	NA	TRBV5-1	NA	TRBJ2-1
TGTGCCAGCAGCTTAAGGCGATGTGCGGGAGAGCCTCACTTT	CASSLRRCAGEPHF	TRBD2	TRBV11-1	NA	TRBJ2-3
TGTACCAGCAGCCATCTCATAGCGGGAGCGAATTCTCCAGATACGCAGTATTTT	CTSSHLIAGANSPDTQYF	TRBD2	TRBV14	NA	TRBJ2-3
TGTGCCAGCTCACCAGGGCTGAACACTGAAGCTTTCTTT	CASSPGLNTEAFF	NA	TRBV18	NA	TRBJ1-1
TGTGCCAGCAGCTTAGGTGCTAGCGGGAAGCTTGAGCTGTTCTTC	CASSLGASGKLELFF	TRBD2	TRBV11-3	NA	TRBJ2-1
TGTGCCAGCAGCTTTACCGGTAGAACCTACGAGCAGTACTTC	CASSFTGRTYEQYF	NA	TRBV11-2	medium-sized	TRBJ2-7
TGTGCCACCAGCAGAGACCTAGCGGGAGCTGCAGATACGCAGTATTTT	CATSRDLAGAADTQYF	TRBD2	TRBV15	NA	TRBJ2-3
TGTGCCAGCAGCCCTCTGCAAGGACCGACCGGGGAGCTGCCTTTT	CASSPLQGPTGELPF	NA	TRBV11-2	NA	TRBJ2-2
TGTGCCAGCAGGGCCGGGACGGAGAACACTGAAGCTTTCTTT	CASRAGTENTEAFF	NA	TRBV6-1	large	TRBJ1-1
TGTGCCAGCAGTGAATACAACACCGGGGAGCTGTTTTTT	CASSEYNTGELFF	NA	TRBV2	few	TRBJ2-2
TGTGCCAGCAGGGACAGTTACACCGGGGAGCCGTTCTTT	CASRDSYTGEPFF	NA	TRBV28	NA	TRBJ2-2
TGCGCCAGCAGGTTATCTAGCTCTAGCACAGATACGCAGTATTTT	CASRLSSSSTDTQYF	NA	TRBV5-1	NA	TRBJ2-3
TGCGCCAGCAGCCAAGTTTTGTCGGCAGGTAATGAAAAACTGTTTTTT	CASSQVLSAGNEKLFF	NA	TRBV4-1	many	TRBJ1-4
TGTGCCATCAGCCCCAGAGGAGGGTCGGAGACCCAGTACTTC	CAISPRGGSETQYF	NA	TRBV10-3	many	TRBJ2-5
TGTGCCAGTAGTATGAGGAAAAGCGGGAGGAACAATGAGCAGTTCTTC	CASSMRKSGRNNEQFF	TRBD2	TRBV19	NA	TRBJ2-1
TGTACCAGCAGCCAACAGGGAGAATACGAGCAGTACTTC	CTSSQQGEYEQYF	NA	TRBV4-1	NA	TRBJ2-7
TGTGCCAGCAGTGACACGGGAGCCCCCGGGGCCAACGTCCTGACTTTC	CASSDTGAPGANVLTF	NA	TRBV6-2/TRBV6-3	many	TRBJ2-6
TGTGCCAGCAGTCCACCAGGAGGGGTTAATGAAAAACTGTTTTTT	CASSPPGGVNEKLFF	NA	TRBV28	NA	TRBJ1-4
TGTGCTAGTGGTTTGGTAACAGCGGGAGTGGCCGGGGAGCTGTTTTTT	CASGLVTAGVAGELFF	TRBD2	TRBV12-5	many	TRBJ2-2
TGTGCCAGCAGATCAACAGGGGACACACACGAGGAGTACTTC	CASRSTGDTHEEYF	TRBD1	TRBV11-2	NA	TRBJ2-7
TGTGCCAGCAGTATATCGCGAGGGGTAGAAAAACTGTTTTTT	CASSISRGVEKLFF	NA	TRBV6-6	NA	TRBJ1-4
TGCGCCGGCTGGATGGGGGGCCCTGATAGCAATCAGCCCCAGCATTTT	CAGWMGGPDSNQPQHF	NA	TRBV10-1	NA	TRBJ1-5
TGTGCCAGCAGCTTAACAGCGAGCTCTGGGGCCAACGTCCTGACTTTC	CASSLTASSGANVLTF	NA	TRBV11-2	many	TRBJ2-6
TGCAGGGTTGAAGGACAGGGGACGAGCACAGATACGCAGTATTTT	CRVEGQGTSTDTQYF	TRBD1	TRBV29-1	NA	TRBJ2-3